This T cell receptor beta chain was captured in a study of T cells after yellow fever vaccination. TCRdb passed the 5' RACE reads through MiXCR, listing each CDR3 protein once. The sample contains more than 200,000 distinct CDR3 sequences, roughly 3.7% of which appear only once. The sample holds many counts of this clonotype. This CDR3 has 13 amino acids. Germline loops: CDR1 DFQATT, CDR2 SNEGSKA (reference sequence). Trimming took off 6 bases at V and 0 bases at J, with 11 bases between the two ends. The clonotype originates from a young man who received the YFV17D yellow fever vaccine. V is TRBV20-1 and J is TRBJ2-5; a possible D gene is TRBD1 (6 bases). The specimen comprised PBMCs, sampled 15 days after the yellow fever booster vaccination. CDR3 protein: CSAIQGNQETQYF. The CDR3 DNA follows: TGCAGTGCCATACAGGGCAACCAAGAGACCCAGTACTTC.